One sample yielded the 7 T cell receptor beta chains listed below, sequenced in a study of regulatory T cells in long-lasting Graves disease. Time point in this sample: newly diagnosed GD, antithyroid drugs for less than 3 months. PBMCs were the source of the RNA used for TCR sequencing. The authors built TCR beta libraries using iRepertoire HTBI primers and Arm-PCR of CDR3 regions. TCRdb fed the multiplex PCR reads into MiXCR, producing one record per CDR3 protein. This sample yields over 450,000 distinct CDR3 sequences, of which approximately 12% are seen a single time; roughly 8.9% belongs to the top ten. This sample also appeared in a second study, on T cells in Graves' hyperthyroidism and ophthalmopathy.

The sequencing here drew on peripheral blood mononuclear cells (PBMCs), taken at new diagnosis, from a patient treated with antithyroid drugs. Receptors originate from a woman in her 30s with Graves disease.

The chain joins TRBV18 to TRBJ2-3; D gene uncertain. The CDR3 has 13 amino acids. V lost 3 bases, J lost 6 bases, and 10 bases lay in between. CDR1 is KGHSH, CDR2 LQKENI, per germline. The CDR3 DNA sequence: TGTGCCAGCTCACCCCCTACTTGGGATACGCAGTATTTT. Translation: CASSPPTWDTQYF.

This clonotype has just a few counts. The chain links TRBV20-1 to TRBJ2-7; D might be TRBD1 (5 bases). V lost 2 bases and J 2 bases, leaving 13 bases between the germline ends. Germline loops: CDR1 DFQATT, CDR2 SNEGSKA (reference sequence). This CDR3 has 14 amino acids. In nucleotides, the CDR3 is TGCAGTGCTAGAACGGCCGCAGGGACCTACGAGCAGTACTTC. Translation: CSARTAAGTYEQYF.

This clonotype came up many times. The chain is built from TRBV14 and TRBJ2-5; D gene uncertain. TRBJ2-1 matches the DNA end more closely, so the J call is doubtful. The CDR3 loop spans 14 amino acids. CDR1 is SGHDN and CDR2 is FVKESK in the germline V gene. CDR3 bases: TGTGCCAGCAGCCAAGTGTTACTCCACAATGAGCAGTTCTTC. Its translation: CASSQVLLHNEQFF.

There are a few counts of this clonotype. CDR3 sequence: CSASSRATYNEQFF. CDR3 DNA sequence: TGCAGTGCTAGCTCTAGGGCAACCTACAATGAGCAGTTCTTC. This chain links TRBV20-1 with TRBJ2-1; D is uncertain. Germline lookup yields CDR1 DFQATT and CDR2 SNEGSKA (reference sequence). The V end was cut by 3 bases, the J end by 2 bases, with 11 bases between. This CDR3 contains 14 residues.

This clonotype has ten or more counts. This chain uses TRBV11-3 with TRBJ2-3; maybe TRBD2 (5 bases). The CDR3 consists of 12 residues. Germline loops: CDR1 SGHNT, CDR2 YENEEA. Trimming left V 5 bases short and J 5 bases short, with 8 bases between. The CDR3 DNA sequence: TGTGCCAGCAGCCCCCGGGAAGATACGCAGTATTTT. Encoded protein: CASSPREDTQYF. Supplemented by reference TRBV11-3 and TRBJ2-3, the full variable domain reads EAGVVQSPRYKIIEKKQPVAFWCNPISGHNTLYWYLQNLGQGPELLIRYENEEAVDDSQLPKDRFSAERLKGVDSTLKIQPAELGDSAVYLCASSPREDTQYFGPGTRLTVL.

This clonotype was observed at least ten times. The chain's CDR3 is CASSQDRWGNTEAFF. DNA for the CDR3: TGTGCCAGCAGCCAAGATCGTTGGGGGAACACTGAAGCTTTCTTT. The rearrangement joins TRBV3-1 to TRBJ1-1; D call uncertain. Trimming removed 0 bases from V and 1 base from J, with 9 bases in between. Germline CDR1 and CDR2: LGHDT and YNNKEL (reference sequence). This CDR3 is 15 amino acids long.

This clonotype was observed a handful of times. This chain uses TRBV12-3 or TRBV12-4 with TRBJ1-5; possible D gene TRBD1, 5 bases. Trimming removed 0 bases from V and 6 bases from J, with 12 bases in between. This CDR3 comprises 15 residues. The chain's CDR3 is CASSLASWGRQPQHF. The CDR3 coding sequence is TGTGCCAGCAGTTTAGCGTCATGGGGACGTCAGCCCCAGCATTTT.